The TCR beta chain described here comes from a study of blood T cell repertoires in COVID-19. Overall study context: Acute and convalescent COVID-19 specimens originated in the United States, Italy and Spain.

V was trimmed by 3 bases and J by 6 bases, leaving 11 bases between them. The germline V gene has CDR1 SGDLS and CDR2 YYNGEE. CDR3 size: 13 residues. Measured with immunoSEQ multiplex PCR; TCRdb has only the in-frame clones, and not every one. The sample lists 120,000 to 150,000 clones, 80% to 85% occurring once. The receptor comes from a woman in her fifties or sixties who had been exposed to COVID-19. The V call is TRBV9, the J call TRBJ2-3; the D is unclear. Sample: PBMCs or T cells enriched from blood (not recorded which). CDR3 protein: CASSGYSSDTQYF. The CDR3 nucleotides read TGTGCCAGCAGCGGCTATTCGTCTGATACGCAGTATTTT.